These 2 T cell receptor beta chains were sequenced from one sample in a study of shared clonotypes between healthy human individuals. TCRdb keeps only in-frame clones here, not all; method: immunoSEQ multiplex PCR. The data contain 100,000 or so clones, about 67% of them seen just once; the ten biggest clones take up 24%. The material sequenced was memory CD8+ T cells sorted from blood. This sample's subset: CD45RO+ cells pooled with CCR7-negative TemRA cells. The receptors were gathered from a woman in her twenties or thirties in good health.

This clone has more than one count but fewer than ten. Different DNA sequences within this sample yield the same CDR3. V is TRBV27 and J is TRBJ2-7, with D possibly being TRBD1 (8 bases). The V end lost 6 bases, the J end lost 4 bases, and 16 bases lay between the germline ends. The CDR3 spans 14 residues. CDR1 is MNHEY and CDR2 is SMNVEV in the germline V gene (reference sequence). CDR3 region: CASSQGASGYEQYF. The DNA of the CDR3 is TGTGCCAGCAGCCAGGGGGCTAGCGGTTACGAGCAGTACTTC.

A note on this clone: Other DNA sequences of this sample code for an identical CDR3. The CDR3 sequence: CASSGVNQPQHF. The CDR3 bases are TGTGCCAGCTCAGGGGTCAATCAGCCCCAGCATTTT. The J gene is TRBJ1-5, the V gene TRBV25-1; weak D call: TRBD1 (6 bases). V lost 8 bases, J lost 3 bases, and 8 bases lay in between. This CDR3 comprises 12 residues. Germline assignment: CDR1 MGHDK and CDR2 SYGVNS.